The sample holds many counts of the clone carrying this T cell receptor beta chain. Germline loops: CDR1 SQVTM, CDR2 ANQGSEA. V shed 8 bases, J shed 5 bases, and the junction held 14 bases outside the gene matches. The CDR3 is 14 amino acids. It was with unique molecular identifiers that the TCRbeta library was prepared. TCRdb fed the PCR reads into MiXCR, producing one record per CDR3 protein. The sample contains about 240,000 distinct CDR3 sequences, around 13% of which appear only once. The sample is drawn from a study of T-cell reconstitution after alpha-beta-depleted transplantation in children. This receptor was identified in a human donor who donated a stem cell graft to a child with acute lymphoblastic leukemia. The sequencing here drew on PBMCs from the stem cell graft donor, taken from the stem cell graft. This rearrangement joins TRBV29-1 to TRBJ2-5; 7 nucleotides line up with TRBD1. The CDR3 DNA reads as TGCAGCCATTTAAGCAAGGGGGCGAGTGAGACCCAGTACTTC. Its translation is CSHLSKGASETQYF.